Listed below are T cell receptor beta chains from one sample, sequenced in a study of cytomegalovirus exposure and HLA in healthy donors. Some clones are missing from TCRdb's copy, which holds only in-frame ones; the method was immunoSEQ multiplex PCR. The sample lists hundreds of thousands of clones; over 85% were seen once. The source material was PBMCs. The source of these receptors is a woman in her late teens or twenties in good health and CMV-seronegative. The CDR3 runs from the conserved cysteine through the conserved F or W. D genes are given only for firm matches. Clone size, where shown, is once, few, many, or a class for clones that have expanded.

length: 16
V: TRBV7-9
D: TRBD1
J: TRBJ1-1
size: NA
DNA: TGTGCCAGCAGCTTATGGACAGGGGGAGTGAACACTGAAGCTTTCTTT
CDR3: CASSLWTGGVNTEAFF

length: 15
V: TRBV11-2
D: NA
J: TRBJ2-3
size: NA
DNA: TGTGCCAGCAGCTTAGATCCTGGGGGGACAGATACGCAGTATTTT
CDR3: CASSLDPGGTDTQYF

length: 14
V: TRBV9
D: NA
J: TRBJ1-1
size: NA
DNA: TGTGCCAGCAGCACTCGGACAGAAGGGACTGAAGCTTTCTTT
CDR3: CASSTRTEGTEAFF

length: 15
V: TRBV6-4
D: TRBD1
J: TRBJ2-3
size: NA
DNA: TGTGCCAGCAGTGACGAGACAGGGGGACCAGATACGCAGTATTTT
CDR3: CASSDETGGPDTQYF

length: 14
V: TRBV7-3
D: NA
J: TRBJ1-1
size: NA
DNA: TGTGCCAGCAGACAGGGACCGTCGAACACTGAAGCTTTCTTT
CDR3: CASRQGPSNTEAFF

length: 16
V: TRBV9
D: TRBD2
J: TRBJ2-5
size: few
DNA: TGTGCCAGCGGCGGGCTAGCGGGGGGAATCCAAGAGACCCAGTACTTC
CDR3: CASGGLAGGIQETQYF

length: 12
V: TRBV6-1
D: TRBD1
J: TRBJ1-2
size: NA
DNA: TGTGCCTGTACAGGGGTATCTTTGGGCTACACCTTC
CDR3: CACTGVSLGYTF

length: 14
V: TRBV6-5
D: TRBD1
J: TRBJ1-1
size: NA
DNA: TGTGCCAGCAGACTAGGACAGGGAGGCACTGAAGCTTTCTTT
CDR3: CASRLGQGGTEAFF

length: 14
V: TRBV9
D: NA
J: TRBJ1-3
size: NA
DNA: TGTGCCAGCAGCGTAGAGGGGATTGGAAACACCATATATTTT
CDR3: CASSVEGIGNTIYF

length: 14
V: TRBV10-1
D: NA
J: TRBJ2-1
size: NA
DNA: TGCGCCAGCAGTGGTCGGACTCGGGTAGATGAGCAGTTCTTC
CDR3: CASSGRTRVDEQFF

length: 11
V: TRBV5-1
D: NA
J: TRBJ2-7
size: NA
DNA: TGCGCCAGCAGCTCCATCTACGAGCAGTACTTC
CDR3: CASSSIYEQYF

length: 15
V: TRBV25-1
D: NA
J: TRBJ1-1
size: NA
DNA: TGTGCCAGCAGTGACAAATCCGGGTTCAGAGAGGAAGCTTTCTTT
CDR3: CASSDKSGFREEAFF

length: 15
V: TRBV18
D: TRBD1
J: TRBJ1-3
size: once
DNA: TGTGCCAGCTCACGACAGGGTCCCCCTGGAAACACCATATATTTT
CDR3: CASSRQGPPGNTIYF

length: 14
V: TRBV4-1
D: TRBD2
J: TRBJ2-7
size: NA
DNA: TGCGCCAGCAGCCTCAGGGAGGGGTCGAACGAGCAGTACTTC
CDR3: CASSLREGSNEQYF

length: 12
V: TRBV6-6
D: TRBD1
J: TRBJ1-1
size: once
DNA: TGTGCCAGCTACAGGGGTCCGTCTGAAGCTTTCTTT
CDR3: CASYRGPSEAFF

length: 15
V: TRBV15
D: TRBD2
J: TRBJ2-7
size: NA
DNA: TGTGCCACCAGCAGAGACCCCGGGGGGTCCTACGAGCAGTACTTC
CDR3: CATSRDPGGSYEQYF

length: 15
V: TRBV14
D: TRBD1
J: TRBJ1-3
size: NA
DNA: TGTGCCAGCAGCCTCGGACAGGCGTCTGGAAACACCATATATTTT
CDR3: CASSLGQASGNTIYF

length: 14
V: TRBV19
D: NA
J: TRBJ1-1
size: NA
DNA: TGTGCCAGTAGTATATCCCTTAGGGAGGCTGAAGCTTTCTTT
CDR3: CASSISLREAEAFF

length: 15
V: TRBV7-9
D: TRBD1
J: TRBJ2-7
size: once
DNA: TGTGCCAGCAGCTCAATCCGGGACAGGGAGCACGAGCAGTACTTC
CDR3: CASSSIRDREHEQYF

length: 13
V: TRBV9
D: NA
J: TRBJ1-2
size: NA
DNA: TGTGCCAGCAGCGCCTCAGGGGTAGTGGGCTACACCTTC
CDR3: CASSASGVVGYTF

length: 14
V: TRBV27
D: TRBD1
J: TRBJ1-2
size: NA
DNA: TGTGCCAGCAGTTCGGGACAGGACCTTTATGGCTACACCTTC
CDR3: CASSSGQDLYGYTF

length: 11
V: TRBV25-1
D: NA
J: TRBJ1-1
size: few
DNA: TGTGCCAGCATTTGGCAGGATGAAGCTTTCTTT
CDR3: CASIWQDEAFF

length: 13
V: TRBV6-6
D: TRBD1
J: TRBJ2-7
size: few
DNA: TGTGCCAGCAGCGAATGGGACAGCTACGAGCAGTACTTC
CDR3: CASSEWDSYEQYF

length: 13
V: TRBV5-1
D: NA
J: TRBJ1-1
size: NA
DNA: TGCGCCAGCAGCCGGGGTGAGAACACTGAAGCTTTCTTT
CDR3: CASSRGENTEAFF

length: 13
V: TRBV6-5
D: NA
J: TRBJ2-1
size: once
DNA: TGTGCCAGCACGCCGATAGCGAACGATGAGCAGTTCTTC
CDR3: CASTPIANDEQFF

length: 15
V: TRBV12-5
D: NA
J: TRBJ2-6
size: NA
DNA: TGTGCTAGTGGTTTCGGGATCTCTGGGGCCAACGTCCTGACTTTC
CDR3: CASGFGISGANVLTF

length: 17
V: TRBV5-4
D: TRBD2
J: TRBJ2-3
size: NA
DNA: TGTGCCAGCAGCTCCGGGACTAGCGGGGCCTTGGAAGATACGCAGTATTTT
CDR3: CASSSGTSGALEDTQYF

length: 18
V: TRBV12-5
D: NA
J: TRBJ1-2
size: NA
DNA: TGTGCTAGTGGTTTGGTACTCTGGCGGGCAGGTTCTTTGGATGGCTACACCTTC
CDR3: CASGLVLWRAGSLDGYTF

length: 14
V: TRBV2
D: NA
J: TRBJ1-4
size: NA
DNA: TGTGCCAGCGGGCCGAAGGTGGCTAATGAAAAACTGTTTTTT
CDR3: CASGPKVANEKLFF